This record looks at one T cell receptor beta chain sequence and its context. The data stem from a study of shared clonotypes between healthy human individuals. Some clones are missing from TCRdb's copy, which holds only in-frame ones; the method was immunoSEQ multiplex PCR. The data contain millions of clones, 90% to 95% of them seen just once; the ten biggest clones take up more than 0.1%. CDR1 and CDR2 (germline): SGHDT, YYEEEE. The CDR3 is made up of 12 amino acids. Trimming took off 2 bases at V and 5 bases at J, with 5 bases between the two ends. The genes are TRBV5-6 and TRBJ1-3; D is uncertain. The clonotype comes from a man aged 18 to 30 in good health. Sequencing input: naive CD4+ T cells sorted from blood. The subset denotes: CD45RA+ positively selected. The CDR3 DNA is TGTGCCAGCAGCTTTTCCCGAAACACCATATATTTT. It codes for CASSFSRNTIYF.